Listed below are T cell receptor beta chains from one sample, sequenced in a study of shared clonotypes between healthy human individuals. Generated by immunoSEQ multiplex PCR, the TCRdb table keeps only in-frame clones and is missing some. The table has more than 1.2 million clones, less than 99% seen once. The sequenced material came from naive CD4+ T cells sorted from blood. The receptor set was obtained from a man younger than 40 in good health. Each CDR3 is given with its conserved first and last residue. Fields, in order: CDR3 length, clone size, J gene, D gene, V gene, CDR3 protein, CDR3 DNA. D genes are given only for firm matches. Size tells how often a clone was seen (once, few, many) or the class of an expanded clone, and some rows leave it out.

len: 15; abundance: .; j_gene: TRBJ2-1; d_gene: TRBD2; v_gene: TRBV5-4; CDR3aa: CASSYGTSGSDEQFF; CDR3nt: TGTGCCAGCAGCTACGGGACTAGCGGGAGTGATGAGCAGTTCTTC
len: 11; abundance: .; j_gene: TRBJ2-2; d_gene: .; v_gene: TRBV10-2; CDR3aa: CASSPTSELFF; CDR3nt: TGCGCCAGCAGTCCGACGAGCGAGCTGTTTTTT
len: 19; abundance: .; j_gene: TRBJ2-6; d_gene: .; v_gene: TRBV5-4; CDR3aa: CASSLDQGQRYSGANVLTF; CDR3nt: TGTGCCAGCAGCTTGGACCAGGGCCAGCGTTACTCTGGGGCCAACGTCCTGACTTTC
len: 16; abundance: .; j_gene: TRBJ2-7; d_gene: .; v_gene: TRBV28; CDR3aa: CASSFSIGLGYYEQYF; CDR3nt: TGTGCCAGCAGTTTTTCCATCGGACTGGGATACTACGAGCAGTACTTC
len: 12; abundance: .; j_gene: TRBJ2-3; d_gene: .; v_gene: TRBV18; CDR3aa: CASSPQLDTQYF; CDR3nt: TGTGCCAGCTCACCACAATTAGATACGCAGTATTTT
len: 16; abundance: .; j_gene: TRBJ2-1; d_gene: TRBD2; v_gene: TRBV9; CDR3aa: CASSVGLAGGVDEQFF; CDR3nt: TGTGCCAGCAGCGTCGGACTAGCGGGAGGGGTCGATGAGCAGTTCTTC
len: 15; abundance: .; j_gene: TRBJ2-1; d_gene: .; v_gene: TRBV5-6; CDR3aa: CASSPVPSSYNEQFF; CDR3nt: TGTGCCAGCAGCCCAGTCCCCAGCTCCTACAATGAGCAGTTCTTC
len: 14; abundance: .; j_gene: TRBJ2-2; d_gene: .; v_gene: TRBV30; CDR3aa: CAYPRALNTGELFF; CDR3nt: TGTGCCTACCCCCGAGCTTTGAACACCGGGGAGCTGTTTTTT
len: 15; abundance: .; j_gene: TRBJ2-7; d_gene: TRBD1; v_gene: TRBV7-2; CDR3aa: CASSLGQGAIYEQYF; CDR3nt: TGTGCCAGCAGCTTGGGACAGGGGGCAATCTACGAGCAGTACTTC
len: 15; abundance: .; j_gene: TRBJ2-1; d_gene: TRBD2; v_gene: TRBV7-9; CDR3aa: CASGTSGSSYNEQFF; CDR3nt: TGTGCCAGTGGGACTAGCGGGAGCTCCTACAATGAGCAGTTCTTC
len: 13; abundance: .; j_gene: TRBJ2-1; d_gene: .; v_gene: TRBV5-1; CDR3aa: CASSTGSYNEQFF; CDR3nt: TGCGCCAGCAGCACAGGCTCCTACAATGAGCAGTTCTTC
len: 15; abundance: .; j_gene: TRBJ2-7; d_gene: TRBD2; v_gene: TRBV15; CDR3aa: CATSRVWGGSYEQYF; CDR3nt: TGTGCCACCAGCAGAGTGTGGGGGGGCTCCTACGAGCAGTACTTC
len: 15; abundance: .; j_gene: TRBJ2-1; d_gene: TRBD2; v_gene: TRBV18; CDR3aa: CASSPQLAGNNEQFF; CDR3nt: TGTGCCAGCTCACCACAACTAGCGGGAAACAATGAGCAGTTCTTC
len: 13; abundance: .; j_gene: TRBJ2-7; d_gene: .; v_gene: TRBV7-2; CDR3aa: CASSLSERWEQYF; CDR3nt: TGTGCCAGCAGCTTATCCGAGCGTTGGGAGCAGTACTTC
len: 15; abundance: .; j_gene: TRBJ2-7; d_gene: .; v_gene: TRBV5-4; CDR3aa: CATFLRGPFSYEQYF; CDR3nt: TGTGCCACTTTTCTCCGGGGGCCTTTCTCCTACGAGCAGTACTTC
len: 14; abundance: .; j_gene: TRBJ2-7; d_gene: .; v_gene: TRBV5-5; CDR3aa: CASRKGGGVYEQYF; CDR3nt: TGTGCCAGCCGCAAGGGTGGTGGGGTTTACGAGCAGTACTTC
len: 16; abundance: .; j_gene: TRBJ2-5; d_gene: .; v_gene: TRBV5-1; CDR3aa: CASSLKPDRDVKTQYF; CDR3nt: TGCGCCAGCAGTCTTAAACCGGACCGGGACGTCAAGACCCAGTACTTC
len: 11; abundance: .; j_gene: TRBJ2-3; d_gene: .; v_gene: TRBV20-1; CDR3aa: CSARGVDTQYF; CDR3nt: TGCAGTGCTAGGGGAGTGGATACGCAGTATTTT
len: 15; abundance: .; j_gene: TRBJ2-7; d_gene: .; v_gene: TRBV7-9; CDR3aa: CASSQWGPPHLEQYF; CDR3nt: TGTGCCAGCAGCCAATGGGGGCCTCCCCATCTTGAGCAGTACTTC
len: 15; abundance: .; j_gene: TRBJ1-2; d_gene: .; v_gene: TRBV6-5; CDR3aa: CASSLAGEHDYGYTF; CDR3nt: TGTGCCAGCAGTCTCGCCGGGGAGCATGACTATGGCTACACCTTC
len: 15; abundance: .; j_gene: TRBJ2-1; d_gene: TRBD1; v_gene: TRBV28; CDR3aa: CASSNTGTGVDEQFF; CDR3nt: TGTGCCAGCAGTAACACCGGGACAGGGGTTGATGAGCAGTTCTTC
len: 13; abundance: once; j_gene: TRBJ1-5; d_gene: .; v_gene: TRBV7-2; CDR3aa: CASSVRQGQPQHF; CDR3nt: TGTGCCAGCAGCGTCCGTCAGGGCCAGCCCCAGCATTTT